These 8 T cell receptor beta chains share one sample of origin, sequenced in a study of blood T cells in healthy people across ages (dated by TCRdb to between 2014 and 2017). Libraries were constructed by 5' RACE. Sequencer: Illumina HiSeq 2500. A second PCR of roughly 7 to 11 cycles was performed with a sample-barcoded 5' primer and a J-beta primer mix. TCRdb trimmed public reads at Q25 via fastp, called clones via MiXCR and kept in-frame beta chains. Every CDR3 protein is listed once, alongside the most common genes and DNA of its rows. The sample table records approximately 790,000 distinct CDR3 sequences; 55% to 65% of these occur just once. Jointly, the top ten make up approximately 30% of the sample. The sequenced sample consisted of blood. The receptor source for this set is a man younger than 45 in good health.

J is TRBJ2-1 and V is TRBV20-1; D is uncertain. The CDR3 contains 14 residues. Germline CDR1 is DFQATT and CDR2 is SNEGSKA (reference sequence). The germline V and J ends were trimmed by 0 bases and 3 bases, with 9 bases remaining between them. The CDR3 protein is CSARDPLGYNEQFF. Written as DNA, the CDR3 is TGCAGTGCTAGAGACCCGCTAGGCTACAATGAGCAGTTCTTC.

This clonotype was found a few times. The chain employs TRBV9 and TRBJ1-2, with 8 bases matching TRBD1. CDR3 length: 16 amino acids. The V gene end was trimmed by 0 bases and the J gene end by 7 bases; junction bases not matched to a gene: 11. Germline V gene sequence: CDR1 SGDLS, CDR2 YYNGEE. The CDR3 loop is CASSVEGRGLRFGYTF. The CDR3 DNA sequence: TGTGCCAGCAGCGTAGAAGGCAGGGGGCTCCGATTTGGCTACACCTTC. Using reference TRBV9 and TRBJ1-2 for the parts outside the CDR3, the full variable domain is DSGVTQTPKHLITATGQRVTLRCSPRSGDLSVYWYQQSLDQGLQFLIQYYNGEERAKGNILERFSAQQFPDLHSELNLSSLELGDSALYFCASSVEGRGLRFGYTFGSGTRLTVV.

The chain is built from TRBV5-1 and TRBJ2-1, with D tentatively TRBD2 (7 bases). This CDR3 spans 16 amino acids. Germline assignment: CDR1 SGHRS and CDR2 YFSETQ. Trimming took 4 bases from V and 8 from J, leaving 22 bases between them. The DNA of the CDR3 is TGCGCCAGCAGCCAGCAAGGGTGGGGGGGCCTGGATGAGCAGTTCTTC. Its translation: CASSQQGWGGLDEQFF.

CDR3 amino acids: CASSPEPGVSEQYF. The CDR3 DNA sequence: TGTGCCAGCAGCCCGGAGCCAGGGGTCTCCGAGCAGTACTTC. This chain uses TRBV7-3 with TRBJ2-4; TRBD1 is a possible D gene (6 bases). Judging by the DNA end, TRBJ2-7 fits better; the J call may be wrong. The CDR3 runs 14 residues. Per germline, CDR1 SGHTA and CDR2 FQGTGA.

The chain combines TRBV12-3 or TRBV12-4 with TRBJ1-2; D is uncertain. There are 14 residues in the CDR3. Between the trimmed V and J ends, which lost 5 bases and 2 bases, there was a span of 12 bases. The CDR3 coding sequence is TGTGCCAGCAGTAGACACGATTTGAACTATGGCTACACCTTC. Translating it yields CASSRHDLNYGYTF.

The chain employs TRBV10-3 and TRBJ2-5; 7 bases line up with TRBD1. This CDR3 contains 14 residues. V shed 10 bases and J 5 bases; nucleotides not matched to a gene: 13. CDR1 and CDR2 from the germline V gene are ENHRY and SYGVKD. The CDR3 sequence: CATGTATTGETQYF. The CDR3 region has the DNA TGTGCCACCGGGACAGCTACAACCGGGGAGACCCAGTACTTC.

For this clonotype: The junction does not match germline at one end; this may be a read error. The rearrangement joins TRBV20-1 to TRBJ2-7; D is unresolved. Germline V gives CDR1 DFQATT, CDR2 SNEGSKA (reference sequence). The CDR3 sequence is 10 residues long. The CDR3 here is CSARDNGQNF. The CDR3 DNA reads TGCAGTGCTAGAGATAACGGGCAGAACTTC.

The chain has TRBV12-3 or TRBV12-4 and TRBJ1-4; D not resolved. The CDR3 is made up of 13 amino acids. Trimming shortened V by 3 bases and J by 2 bases, and 4 bases separated the two germline ends. The chain's CDR3 is CASSLSTNEKLFF. As DNA, the CDR3 is TGTGCCAGCAGTTTGTCGACTAATGAAAAACTGTTTTTT.